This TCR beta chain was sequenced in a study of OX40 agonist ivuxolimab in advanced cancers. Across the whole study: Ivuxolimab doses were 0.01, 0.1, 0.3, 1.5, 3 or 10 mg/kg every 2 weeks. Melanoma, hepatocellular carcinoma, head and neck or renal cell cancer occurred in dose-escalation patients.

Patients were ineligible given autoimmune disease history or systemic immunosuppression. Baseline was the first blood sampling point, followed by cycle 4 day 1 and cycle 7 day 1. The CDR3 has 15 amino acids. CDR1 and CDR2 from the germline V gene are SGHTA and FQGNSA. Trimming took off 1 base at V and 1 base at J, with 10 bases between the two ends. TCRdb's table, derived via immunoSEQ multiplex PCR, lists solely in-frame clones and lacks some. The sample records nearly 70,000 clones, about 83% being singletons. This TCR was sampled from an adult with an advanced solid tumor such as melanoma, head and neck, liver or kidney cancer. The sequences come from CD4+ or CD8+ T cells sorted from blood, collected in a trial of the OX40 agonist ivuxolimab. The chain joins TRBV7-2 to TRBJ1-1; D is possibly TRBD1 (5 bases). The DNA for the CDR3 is TGTGCCAGCAGCTTAGGTGTCGGGGGGAACACTGAAGCTTTCTTT. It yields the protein CASSLGVGGNTEAFF.